What follows are 11 T cell receptor beta chains derived from one specimen sequenced in a study of spatial heterogeneity in lung cancer. TCRdb re-derived calls from the 5' RACE reads in MiXCR, one entry per CDR3 protein. The data show 50,000 or so distinct CDR3 sequences, roughly 10% seen once. Time point described: blood at routine non-recurrence follow-up after resection. Sequenced here: PBMCs, sampled at follow-up. The receptor set was obtained from a male donor with early-stage non-small cell lung cancer.

This clonotype has more than one count but fewer than ten. The V call is TRBV12-3 or TRBV12-4, the J call TRBJ1-5; D ambiguous. V lost 3 bases and J 1 base, leaving 10 bases between the germline ends. The CDR3 spans 15 residues. In DNA form, the CDR3 reads TGTGCCAGCAGTTTGGAGGGATGGAGCAATCAGCCCCAGCATTTT. This translates into CASSLEGWSNQPQHF.

This sequence joins TRBV9 and TRBJ1-1; no firm D call. The CDR3 loop spans 14 amino acids. Trimming removed 4 bases at V and 4 bases at J, with 14 bases between. Per the germline V gene, CDR1 is SGDLS and CDR2 is YYNGEE. The CDR3 here is CASSTNPGSTEAFF. The CDR3, as DNA: TGTGCCAGCAGCACTAACCCGGGGAGCACTGAAGCTTTCTTT.

The chain links TRBV7-2 to TRBJ2-7; D is perhaps TRBD1 (6 bases). The CDR3 has 13 amino acids. V was cut by 5 bases and J by 4 bases, with 12 bases left in between. Germline V gives CDR1 SGHTA, CDR2 FQGNSA. The CDR3 DNA reads as TGTGCCAGCAGCACCCGGACAGAGTACGAGCAGTACTTC. It codes for CASSTRTEYEQYF.

The table lists this clonotype with many counts. The chain carries TRBV6-1 and TRBJ2-2; 9 bases agree with TRBD2. Unmatched junction bases numbered 7, after V lost 5 bases and J lost 3 bases. This CDR3 region has 16 residues. The germline CDR1 and CDR2 sequences are MNHNS and SASEGT. The CDR3 sequence is CASSTGTSSYTGELFF. As DNA, the CDR3 is TGTGCCAGCAGTACCGGGACTAGCAGCTACACCGGGGAGCTGTTTTTT.

The chain combines TRBV7-2 with TRBJ2-2; possible D gene TRBD2, 5 bases. Germline CDR1 reads SGHTA; CDR2 reads FQGNSA. There are 15 residues in the CDR3. Trimming cost V 2 bases and J 8 bases, with 15 bases left between them. CDR3 residues: CASSLKLATAGELFF. CDR3 nucleotide sequence: TGTGCCAGCAGCTTAAAGTTAGCGACTGCTGGGGAGCTGTTTTTT.

In its sample, this clonotype was seen a few times. A much more abundant neighbour one base away suggests this may be a read error. The chain's CDR3 is CASMEMGRENTEAFF. In DNA, the CDR3 is TGTGCCAGCATGGAAATGGGACGGGAGAACACTGAAGCTTTCTTT. This rearrangement joins TRBV6-2 or TRBV6-3 to TRBJ1-1; a possible D gene is TRBD1 (5 bases). The length of the CDR3 is 15 residues. Germline CDR1 and CDR2: MNHEY and SVGEGT. V was cut by 7 bases and J by 1 base, with 16 bases left in between.

The rearrangement links TRBV28 to TRBJ2-7, with TRBD1 matching over 7 bases. The V and J ends lost 3 bases and 2 bases, in that order; junction bases with no gene match: 7. This CDR3 contains 15 residues. Germline-derived CDR1 and CDR2 are MDHEN and SYDVKM. This chain's CDR3 is CASSLSGTAPYEQYF. The CDR3 DNA reads as TGTGCCAGCAGTTTGTCCGGGACAGCCCCCTACGAGCAGTACTTC.

The sample holds a few counts of this clonotype. The rearrangement links TRBV12-3 or TRBV12-4 to TRBJ1-3; D remains unclear. The CDR3 consists of 14 residues. V was shortened by 5 bases and J by 3 bases, with 11 bases between the two germline ends. The CDR3 nucleotides are TGTGCCAGCAGTCCCGCTAGGCATGGAAACACCATATATTTT. It encodes CASSPARHGNTIYF.

This clonotype was picked up many times. The gene calls are TRBV27 and TRBJ1-3; D uncertain. V shed 1 base and J shed 8 bases, with 21 bases lying between them. The CDR3 has 17 residues. CDR1 is MNHEY and CDR2 is SMNVEV in the germline V gene (reference sequence). CDR3 residues: CASSLWVDGSIRDTIYF. CDR3 nucleotide sequence: TGTGCCAGCAGTTTATGGGTCGACGGTTCTATCCGGGACACCATATATTTT.

Many counts were recorded for this clonotype. The V and J genes are TRBV7-9 and TRBJ2-5; maybe TRBD1 (5 bases). The CDR3 is 13 residues long. Germline V gene lookup returns CDR1 SEHNR and CDR2 FQNEAQ (reference sequence). V was clipped by 5 bases and J by 4 bases, with 11 bases between them. The CDR3 bases are TGTGCCAGCAGCCTCCAGGGAACAGAGACCCAGTACTTC. Protein sequence: CASSLQGTETQYF.

This clonotype was recorded many times. The rearrangement links TRBV7-2 to TRBJ2-7; TRBD1 aligns across 7 bases. Germline assignment: CDR1 SGHTA and CDR2 FQGNSA. After removal of 5 bases from V and 0 bases from J, the junction contained 4 bases not matched to a gene. The CDR3 spans 14 residues. The CDR3 DNA reads as TGTGCCAGCAGCGATCGACAGGGCTCCTACGAGCAGTACTTC. Translating it yields CASSDRQGSYEQYF.